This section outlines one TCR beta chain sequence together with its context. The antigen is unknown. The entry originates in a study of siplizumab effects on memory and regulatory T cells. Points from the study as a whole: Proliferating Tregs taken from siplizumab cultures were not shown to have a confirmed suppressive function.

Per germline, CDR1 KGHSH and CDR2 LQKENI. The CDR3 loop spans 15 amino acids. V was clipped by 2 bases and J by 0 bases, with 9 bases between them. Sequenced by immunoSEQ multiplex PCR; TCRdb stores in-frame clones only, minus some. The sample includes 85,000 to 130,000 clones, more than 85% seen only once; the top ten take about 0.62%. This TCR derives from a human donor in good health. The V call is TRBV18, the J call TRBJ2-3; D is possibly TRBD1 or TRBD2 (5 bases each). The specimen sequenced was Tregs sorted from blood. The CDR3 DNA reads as TGTGCCAGCTCACCAATGGGACCTAGCACAGATACGCAGTATTTT. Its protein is CASSPMGPSTDTQYF.